One and the same sample provided the 3 T cell receptor beta chains below, sequenced in a study of T cells expressing NK-cell markers. From the 5' RACE reads, TCRdb lists one entry per CDR3 protein and no DNA. This repertoire comprises some 150,000 distinct CDR3 sequences; its ten largest clones make up around a third. What was sequenced was blood T cells: a sorted CD56 or NKG2C T cell subset, CD4+ or CD8+ T cells, or bulk PBMC T cells (not recorded which). The receptors were gathered from a woman in her 50s in good health.

The chain has TRBV29-1 and TRBJ1-2; TCRdb gives TRBD1 as the D gene, but with no DNA this cannot be confirmed. From germline, CDR1 is SQVTM and CDR2 ANQGSEA. The CDR3 spans 15 residues. CDR3: CSVDLPGAANYGYTF. The full variable domain, completed using reference TRBV29-1 and TRBJ1-2, is SAVISQKPSRDICQRGTSLTIQCQVDSQVTMMFWYRQQPGQSLTLIATANQGSEATYESGFVIDKFPISRPNLTFSTLTVSNMSPEDSSIYLCSVDLPGAANYGYTFGSGTRLTVV.

This sequence joins TRBV7-9 and TRBJ2-1; TCRdb picks TRBD2, but there is no DNA to check that call. The CDR3 contains 16 residues. Per the germline V gene, CDR1 is SEHNR and CDR2 is FQNEAQ (reference sequence). The chain's CDR3 is CASSLLTSGIYNEQFF.

The CDR3 region is CASSLAPGGNNEQFF. The chain combines TRBV7-8 with TRBJ2-1; as DNA is missing, the TRBD2 call by TCRdb cannot be tested. Germline V CDR1 and CDR2: SGHVS, FQNEAQ. The CDR3 totals 15 residues.